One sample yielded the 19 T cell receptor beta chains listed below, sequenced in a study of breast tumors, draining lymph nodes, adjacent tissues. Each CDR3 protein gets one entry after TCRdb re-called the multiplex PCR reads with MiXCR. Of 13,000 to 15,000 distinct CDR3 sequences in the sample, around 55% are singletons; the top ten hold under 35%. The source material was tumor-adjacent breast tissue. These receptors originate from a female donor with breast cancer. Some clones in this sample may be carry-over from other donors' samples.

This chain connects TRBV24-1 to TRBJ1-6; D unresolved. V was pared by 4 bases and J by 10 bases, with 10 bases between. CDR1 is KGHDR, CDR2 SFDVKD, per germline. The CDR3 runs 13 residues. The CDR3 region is CATSEGGVSPLHF. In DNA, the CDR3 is TGTGCCACCAGTGAGGGCGGGGTCTCACCCCTCCACTTT.

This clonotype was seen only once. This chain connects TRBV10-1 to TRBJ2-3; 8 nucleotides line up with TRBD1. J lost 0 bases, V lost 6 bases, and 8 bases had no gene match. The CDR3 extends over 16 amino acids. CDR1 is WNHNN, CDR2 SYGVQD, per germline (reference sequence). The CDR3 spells CASSSDRAPSTDTQYF. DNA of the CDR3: TGCGCCAGCAGCTCGGACAGGGCTCCTAGCACAGATACGCAGTATTTT.

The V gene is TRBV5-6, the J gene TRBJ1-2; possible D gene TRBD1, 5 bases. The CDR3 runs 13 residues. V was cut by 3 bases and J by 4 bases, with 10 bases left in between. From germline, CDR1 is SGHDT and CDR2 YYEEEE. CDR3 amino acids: CASSSRQTYGYTF. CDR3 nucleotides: TGTGCCAGCAGCTCCAGACAGACCTATGGCTACACCTTC.

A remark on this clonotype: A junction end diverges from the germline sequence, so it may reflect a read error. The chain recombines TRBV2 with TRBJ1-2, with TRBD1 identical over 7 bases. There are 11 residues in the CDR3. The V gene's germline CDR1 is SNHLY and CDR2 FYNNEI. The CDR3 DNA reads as TGTGCCGAGGGGGCTAACTATGGCCACACCTTC. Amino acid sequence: CAEGANYGHTF.

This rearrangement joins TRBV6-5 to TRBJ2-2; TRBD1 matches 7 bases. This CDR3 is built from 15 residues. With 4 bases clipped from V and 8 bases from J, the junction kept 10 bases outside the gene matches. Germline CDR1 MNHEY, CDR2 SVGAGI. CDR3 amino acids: CASSLETGPSGELFF. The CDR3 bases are TGTGCCAGCAGTTTAGAGACAGGGCCCAGTGGGGAGCTGTTTTTT.

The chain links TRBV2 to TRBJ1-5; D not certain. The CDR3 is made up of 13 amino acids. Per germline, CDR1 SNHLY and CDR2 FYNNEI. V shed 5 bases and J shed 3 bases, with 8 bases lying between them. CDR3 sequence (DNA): TGTGCCAGCAGTACCGGATACAATCAGCCCCAGCATTTT. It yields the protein CASSTGYNQPQHF.

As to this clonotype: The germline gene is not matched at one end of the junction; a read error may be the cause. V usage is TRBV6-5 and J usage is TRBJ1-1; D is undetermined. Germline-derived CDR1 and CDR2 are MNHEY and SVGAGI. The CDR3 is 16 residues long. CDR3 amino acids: CASSHSTVELNTEAFF. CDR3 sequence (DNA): TGTGCCAGCAGTCACTCGACGGTAGAATTGAACACTGAAGCTTTCTTT.

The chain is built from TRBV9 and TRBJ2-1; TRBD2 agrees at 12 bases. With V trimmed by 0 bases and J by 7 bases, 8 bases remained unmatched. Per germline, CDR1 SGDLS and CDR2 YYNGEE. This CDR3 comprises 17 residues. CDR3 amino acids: CASSVGLAGGPWNEQFF. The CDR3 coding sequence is TGTGCCAGCAGCGTAGGGCTAGCGGGAGGGCCGTGGAATGAGCAGTTCTTC.

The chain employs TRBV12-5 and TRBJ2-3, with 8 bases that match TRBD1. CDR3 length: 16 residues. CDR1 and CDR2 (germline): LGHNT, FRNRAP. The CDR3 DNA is TGTGCCAGCAGCAAAGGACAGGGCGAGGAGTCAGATACGCAGTATTTT. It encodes CASSKGQGEESDTQYF.

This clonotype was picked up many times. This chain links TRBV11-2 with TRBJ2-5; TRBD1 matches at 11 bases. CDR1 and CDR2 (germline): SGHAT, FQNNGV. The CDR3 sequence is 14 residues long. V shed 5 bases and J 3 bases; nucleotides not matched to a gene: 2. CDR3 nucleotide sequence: TGTGCCAGCAGCAGGACAGGGGGCGAAGAGACCCAGTACTTC. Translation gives CASSRTGGEETQYF.

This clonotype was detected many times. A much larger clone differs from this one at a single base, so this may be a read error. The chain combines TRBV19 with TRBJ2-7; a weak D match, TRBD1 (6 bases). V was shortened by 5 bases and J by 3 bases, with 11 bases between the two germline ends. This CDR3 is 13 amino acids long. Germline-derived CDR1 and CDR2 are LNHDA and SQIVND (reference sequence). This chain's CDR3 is CASSSGDNYEQYF. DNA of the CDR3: TGTGCCAGTAGTTCCGGGGACAACTACGAGCAGTACTTC.

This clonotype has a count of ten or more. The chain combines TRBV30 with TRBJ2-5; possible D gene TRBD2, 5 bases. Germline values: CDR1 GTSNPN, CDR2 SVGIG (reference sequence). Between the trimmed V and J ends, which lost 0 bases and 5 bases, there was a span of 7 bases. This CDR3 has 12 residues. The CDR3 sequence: CAWSVSGETQYF. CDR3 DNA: TGTGCCTGGAGTGTTTCGGGGGAGACCCAGTACTTC.

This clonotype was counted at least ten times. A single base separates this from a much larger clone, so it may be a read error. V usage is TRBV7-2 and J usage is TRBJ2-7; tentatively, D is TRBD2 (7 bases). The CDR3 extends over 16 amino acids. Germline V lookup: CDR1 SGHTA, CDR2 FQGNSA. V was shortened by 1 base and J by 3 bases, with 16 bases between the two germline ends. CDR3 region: CASSLGGGGRDYEQYF. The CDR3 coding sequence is TGTGCCAGCAGCTTAGGGGGGGGGGGGCGGGACTACGAGCAGTACTTC.

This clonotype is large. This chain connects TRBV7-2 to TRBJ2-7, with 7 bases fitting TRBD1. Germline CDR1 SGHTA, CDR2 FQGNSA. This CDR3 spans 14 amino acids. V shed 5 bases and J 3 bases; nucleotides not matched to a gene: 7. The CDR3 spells CASSDRVRGYEQYF. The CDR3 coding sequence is TGTGCCAGCAGCGACAGGGTAAGGGGCTACGAGCAGTACTTC.

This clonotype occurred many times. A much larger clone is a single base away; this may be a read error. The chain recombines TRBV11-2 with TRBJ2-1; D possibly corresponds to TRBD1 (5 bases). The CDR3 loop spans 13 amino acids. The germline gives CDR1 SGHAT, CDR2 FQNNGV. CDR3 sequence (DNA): TGTGCCGGCAGTCCCCAGGGAAGAACTGAGCAGTTCTTC. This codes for CAGSPQGRTEQFF.

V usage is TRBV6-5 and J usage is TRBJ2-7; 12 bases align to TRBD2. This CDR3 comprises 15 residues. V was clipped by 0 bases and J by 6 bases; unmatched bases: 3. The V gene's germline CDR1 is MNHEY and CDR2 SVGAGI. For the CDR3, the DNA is TGTGCCAGCAGTTACTCCCCGACTAGCGGGAGCGAGCAGTACTTC. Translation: CASSYSPTSGSEQYF.

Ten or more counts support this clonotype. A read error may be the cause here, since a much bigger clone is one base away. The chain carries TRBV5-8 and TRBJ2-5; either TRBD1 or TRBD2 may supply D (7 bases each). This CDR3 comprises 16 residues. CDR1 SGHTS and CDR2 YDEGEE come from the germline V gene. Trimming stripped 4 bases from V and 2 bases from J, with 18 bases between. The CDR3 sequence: CASSGGTAGHQETQYF. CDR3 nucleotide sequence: TGTGCCAGCAGCGGGGGGACAGCGGGGCATCAAGAGACCCAGTACTTC.

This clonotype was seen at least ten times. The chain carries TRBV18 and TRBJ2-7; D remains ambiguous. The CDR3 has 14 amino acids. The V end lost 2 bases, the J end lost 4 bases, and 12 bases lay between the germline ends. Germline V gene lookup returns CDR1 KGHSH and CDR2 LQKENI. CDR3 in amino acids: CASSPSLLDYEQYF. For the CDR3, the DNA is TGTGCCAGCTCACCAAGCCTTTTGGATTACGAGCAGTACTTC.

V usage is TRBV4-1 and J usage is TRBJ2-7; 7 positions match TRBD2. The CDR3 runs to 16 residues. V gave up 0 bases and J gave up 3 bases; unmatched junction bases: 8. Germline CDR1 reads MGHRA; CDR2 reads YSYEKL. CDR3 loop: CASSQDGPSGGYEQYF. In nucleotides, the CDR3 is TGCGCCAGCAGCCAAGACGGCCCCTCGGGGGGCTACGAGCAGTACTTC.